The 20 T cell receptor beta chains below all came from one sample that was sequenced in a study of identical twins. One entry per CDR3 protein results from TCRdb running MiXCR on the 5' RACE reads. Of under 1 million distinct CDR3 sequences listed, 9% to 15% are singletons. This same sample was also part of a study on yellow fever vaccine responses in identical twins.

Input material: PBMCs. Source of these receptors: a woman under 30 in good health.

The rearrangement joins TRBV5-1 to TRBJ1-1; perhaps TRBD1 as D (5 bases). Germline V gene lookup returns CDR1 SGHRS and CDR2 YFSETQ. The CDR3 consists of 16 residues. The V end was cut by 4 bases, the J end by 5 bases, with 21 bases between. CDR3 nucleotide sequence: TGCGCCAGCAGCGAAAGGACAACCCATGAAGGGACTGAAGCTTTCTTT. As protein: CASSERTTHEGTEAFF.

This clonotype was counted a few times. The rearrangement links TRBV19 to TRBJ2-1; D is uncertain. The CDR3 has 12 amino acids. Deletions cut 3 bases from V and 10 bases from J, with 10 bases between. The V gene's germline CDR1 is LNHDA and CDR2 SQIVND (reference sequence). CDR3 region: CASSMRPPEQFF. The DNA of the CDR3 is TGTGCCAGTAGTATGCGACCCCCGGAGCAGTTCTTC.

The rearrangement uses TRBV20-1 and TRBJ2-7; D may correspond to TRBD1 or TRBD2 (5 bases each). Germline-derived CDR1 and CDR2 are DFQATT and SNEGSKA (reference sequence). The CDR3 has 14 amino acids. Trimming pared 3 bases from V and 3 bases from J, leaving 15 bases between. CDR3 in amino acids: CSARFGALSYEQYF. The CDR3 nucleotides read TGCAGTGCTAGGTTCGGGGCCCTGAGCTACGAGCAGTACTTC.

The V call is TRBV12-3 or TRBV12-4, the J call TRBJ2-1; 14 bases agree with TRBD2. V dropped 7 bases and J dropped 4; count of bases not matched to a gene: 9. The length of the CDR3 is 17 residues. CDR3 loop: CASTPPWTSGRYNEQFF. The CDR3 DNA reads TGTGCCAGCACCCCCCCCTGGACTAGCGGGAGGTACAATGAGCAGTTCTTC.

This clonotype was seen many times. The chain employs TRBV12-3 or TRBV12-4 and TRBJ2-5, with D possibly being TRBD1 or TRBD2 (5 bases each). The CDR3 contains 14 residues. Trimming removed 7 bases at V and 1 base at J, with 13 bases between. In nucleotides, the CDR3 is TGTGCCAGCAACCCTGACGGGGCCCAAGAGACCCAGTACTTC. This encodes CASNPDGAQETQYF.

This clonotype has a count of ten or more. The chain is built from TRBV5-1 and TRBJ2-2; D is perhaps TRBD1 (5 bases). The CDR3 has 15 amino acids. Germline lookup yields CDR1 SGHRS and CDR2 YFSETQ. The V end lost 4 bases, the J end lost 1 base, and 11 bases lay between the germline ends. The chain's CDR3 is CASSLGQLNTGELFF. Written as DNA, the CDR3 is TGCGCCAGCAGCCTGGGGCAGCTGAACACCGGGGAGCTGTTTTTT.

V and J are TRBV19 and TRBJ1-2; D call uncertain. The CDR3 totals 16 residues. Between the trimmed V and J ends, which lost 1 base and 5 bases, there was a span of 17 bases. Germline V lookup: CDR1 LNHDA, CDR2 SQIVND (reference sequence). CDR3 bases: TGTGCCAGTAGTATAGGAGCCCAGGTCCTCCGTTATGGCTACACCTTC. Encoded protein: CASSIGAQVLRYGYTF. The full variable domain, rest sourced from reference TRBV19 and TRBJ1-2, is DGGITQSPKYLFRKEGQNVTLSCEQNLNHDAMYWYRQDPGQGLRLIYYSQIVNDFQKGDIAEGYSVSREKKESFPLTVTSAQKNPTAFYLCASSIGAQVLRYGYTFGSGTRLTVV.

The V gene is TRBV18, the J gene TRBJ2-3; a weak D match, TRBD2 (5 bases). Per the germline V gene, CDR1 is KGHSH and CDR2 is LQKENI. With 0 bases removed from V and 3 bases from J, the gap between germline ends came to 10 bases. The CDR3 is made up of 15 amino acids. The CDR3 spells CASSPPGVKTDTQYF. The CDR3 DNA sequence: TGTGCCAGCTCACCACCCGGGGTTAAAACAGATACGCAGTATTTT.

The rearrangement links TRBV4-1 to TRBJ2-3; the D gene is possibly TRBD1 (6 bases). Matching the DNA end better, TRBJ1-5 makes the J call doubtful. Per germline, CDR1 MGHRA and CDR2 YSYEKL. The CDR3 has 21 residues. DNA for the CDR3: TGCGCCAGCAGCCAAGATACAGGGACTAGCGGGAGGTTATTGGGCTCAGATACGCAGCATTTT. Amino acid sequence: CASSQDTGTSGRLLGSDTQHF.

This clonotype was picked up many times. The chain has TRBV5-1 and TRBJ2-1, with 9 bases lining up with TRBD1. V shed 7 bases and J 0 bases; nucleotides not matched to a gene: 5. The CDR3 extends over 15 amino acids. Per germline, CDR1 SGHRS and CDR2 YFSETQ. In DNA form, the CDR3 reads TGCGCCAGCTACGAGACAGGGGGCTCCTACAATGAGCAGTTCTTC. Amino acids: CASYETGGSYNEQFF.

This clonotype was observed a few times. The chain carries TRBV28 and TRBJ2-3; D gene unclear. The V end lost 5 bases, the J end lost 0 bases, and 18 bases lay between the germline ends. This CDR3 is 17 amino acids long. The germline V gene encodes CDR1 MDHEN and CDR2 SYDVKM. CDR3 nucleotides: TGTGCCAGCAGTCACCCCGCATCTTCAGCCAGCACAGATACGCAGTATTTT. As protein: CASSHPASSASTDTQYF.

In its sample, this clonotype was seen a few times. The chain joins TRBV6-5 to TRBJ2-3; D is unresolved. CDR3 length: 15 residues. Germline V gives CDR1 MNHEY, CDR2 SVGAGI. Trimming shortened V by 2 bases and J by 2 bases, and 11 bases separated the two germline ends. Here the CDR3 DNA reads TGTGCCAGCAGTTACGGCGGTGCCCTCACAGATACGCAGTATTTT. Translated, it gives CASSYGGALTDTQYF.

The chain joins TRBV12-3 or TRBV12-4 to TRBJ2-7; 8 bases line up with TRBD1. V gave up 1 base and J gave up 3 bases; unmatched junction bases: 8. The CDR3 runs to 16 residues. CDR3 bases: TGTGCCAGCAGTTTAGACCGGGACAGGATATTCTACGAGCAGTACTTC. Protein: CASSLDRDRIFYEQYF.

The chain recombines TRBV20-1 with TRBJ2-1; 10 bases match TRBD2. With V trimmed by 3 bases and J by 3 bases, 11 bases remained unmatched. CDR1 and CDR2 (germline): DFQATT, SNEGSKA (reference sequence). The CDR3 has 17 amino acids. The CDR3 bases are TGCAGTGCTAGGCCAGCGGGGGGGGGAAAAGACTACAATGAGCAGTTCTTC. Amino acid sequence: CSARPAGGGKDYNEQFF.

This chain joins TRBV7-6 and TRBJ1-2, with D maybe TRBD1 (6 bases). Per the germline V gene, CDR1 is SGHVS and CDR2 is FNYEAQ. This CDR3 has 15 residues. The V end lost 4 bases, the J end lost 8 bases, and 20 bases lay between the germline ends. CDR3 in amino acids: CASSSEQGRLRGYTF. CDR3 DNA: TGTGCCAGCAGCTCCGAACAGGGACGCCTACGAGGCTACACCTTC.

Many counts were recorded for this clonotype. The genes are TRBV12-3 or TRBV12-4 and TRBJ1-2; D may be TRBD1 (6 bases). The V end was cut by 3 bases, the J end by 6 bases, with 11 bases between. The CDR3 spans 13 residues. The DNA of the CDR3 is TGTGCCAGCAGTTTCCCAGGGGTCAATGGCTACACCTTC. Amino acids: CASSFPGVNGYTF.

There are many counts of this clonotype. This chain uses TRBV5-1 with TRBJ1-4; possibly TRBD1 for D (5 bases). CDR1 is SGHRS and CDR2 is YFSETQ in the germline V gene. The CDR3 covers 14 residues. With 0 bases removed from V and 7 bases from J, the gap between germline ends came to 10 bases. The CDR3, as DNA: TGCGCCAGCAGCTTGGCCCCAGGGTTTGAAAAACTGTTTTTT. Its protein is CASSLAPGFEKLFF.

The rearrangement links TRBV7-9 to TRBJ2-1; the match to TRBD2 covers 11 bases. Germline V gives CDR1 SEHNR, CDR2 FQNEAQ (reference sequence). The V gene end was trimmed by 6 bases and the J gene end by 9 bases; junction bases not matched to a gene: 10. This CDR3 region has 15 residues. The CDR3 sequence is CASSYLAGGSTEQFF. In nucleotides, the CDR3 is TGTGCCAGCAGTTATCTAGCGGGGGGTTCTACTGAGCAGTTCTTC.

V and J are TRBV11-2 and TRBJ1-3; possible D gene TRBD1, 5 bases. V was trimmed by 4 bases and J by 5 bases, leaving 12 bases between them. The CDR3 extends over 14 amino acids. Germline CDR1 SGHAT, CDR2 FQNNGV. In DNA, the CDR3 is TGTGCCAGCAGCTCCCCAGGGCGGAGAAACACCATATATTTT. Translating gives CASSSPGRRNTIYF.

The sample holds a few counts of this clonotype. This chain connects TRBV29-1 to TRBJ2-3; D is undetermined. V was trimmed by 3 bases and J by 0 bases, leaving 10 bases between them. Germline V gene sequence: CDR1 SQVTM, CDR2 ANQGSEA. This CDR3 comprises 14 residues. CDR3 sequence: CSVERPVSTDTQYF. DNA of the CDR3: TGCAGCGTTGAGCGGCCGGTTAGCACAGATACGCAGTATTTT.